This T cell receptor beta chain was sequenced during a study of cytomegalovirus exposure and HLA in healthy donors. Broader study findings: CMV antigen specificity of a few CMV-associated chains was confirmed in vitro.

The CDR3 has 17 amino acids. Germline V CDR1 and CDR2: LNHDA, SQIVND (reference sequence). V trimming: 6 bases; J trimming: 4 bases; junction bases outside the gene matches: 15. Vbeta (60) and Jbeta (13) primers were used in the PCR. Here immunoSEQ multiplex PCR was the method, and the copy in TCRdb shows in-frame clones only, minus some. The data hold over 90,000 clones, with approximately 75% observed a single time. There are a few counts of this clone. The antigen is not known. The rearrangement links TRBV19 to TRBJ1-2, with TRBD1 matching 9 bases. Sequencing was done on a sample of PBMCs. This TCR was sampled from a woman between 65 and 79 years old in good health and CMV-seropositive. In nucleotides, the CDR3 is TGTGCCAGTAGCGCTACCCCGGGACAGGGAGATTCCTATGGCTACACCTTC. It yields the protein CASSATPGQGDSYGYTF.